One and the same sample provided the 21 T cell receptor beta chains below, sequenced in a study of blood T cell repertoires in COVID-19. Sequencing used immunoSEQ multiplex PCR; TCRdb keeps in-frame clones, though not all of them. The data hold some 100,000 clones, with approximately 78% observed a single time. The material sequenced was peripheral blood. Receptors were obtained from a human donor in a cohort sampled during active COVID-19.

The chain carries TRBV5-1 and TRBJ1-1, with TRBD1 as a possible D gene (6 bases). The V and J ends lost 2 bases and 4 bases respectively, with 18 bases between them. The CDR3 totals 16 residues. Germline V CDR1 and CDR2: SGHRS, YFSETQ. The chain's CDR3 is CASSFSPPGVGTEAFF. The CDR3 nucleotides are TGCGCCAGCAGCTTCTCCCCCCCAGGGGTCGGCACTGAAGCTTTCTTT.

This clone was observed a handful of times. The chain couples TRBV9 to TRBJ2-1, with D tentatively TRBD2 (5 bases). The length of the CDR3 is 15 residues. The germline V and J ends were trimmed by 0 bases and 4 bases, with 11 bases remaining between them. Germline V CDR1 and CDR2: SGDLS, YYNGEE. The CDR3 reads CASSVATGNYNEQFF. CDR3 coding DNA: TGTGCCAGCAGCGTAGCTACGGGGAATTACAATGAGCAGTTCTTC.

The gene calls are TRBV6-5 and TRBJ1-4; a weak D match, TRBD1 (6 bases). Deletions cut 0 bases from V and 7 bases from J, with 6 bases between. This CDR3 region has 13 residues. Germline loops: CDR1 MNHEY, CDR2 SVGAGI. CDR3 loop: CASSYSGGEKLFF. CDR3 coding DNA: TGTGCCAGCAGTTACTCAGGGGGTGAAAAACTGTTTTTT.

The CDR3 region has the DNA TGTGCCAGTAGTACTCAGCGGTATGGCTACACCTTC. It yields the protein CASSTQRYGYTF. The chain employs TRBV19 and TRBJ1-2; D not certain. Trimming stripped 4 bases from V and 5 bases from J, with 8 bases between. This CDR3 has 12 residues. The germline CDR1 and CDR2 sequences are LNHDA and SQIVND (reference sequence).

This CDR3 reads CASSLESGVSEAFF. CDR3 nucleotides: TGTGCCAGCAGTTTAGAATCGGGGGTTTCTGAAGCTTTCTTT. The chain uses TRBV28 and TRBJ1-1; D may be TRBD1 (5 bases). The V gene's germline CDR1 is MDHEN and CDR2 SYDVKM. The CDR3 has 14 residues. With 2 bases removed from V and 6 bases from J, the gap between germline ends came to 13 bases.

V and J are TRBV18 and TRBJ2-6, with D perhaps matching TRBD2 (5 bases). Germline loops: CDR1 KGHSH, CDR2 LQKENI. The CDR3 has 16 residues. Trimming stripped 2 bases from V and 0 bases from J, with 8 bases between. CDR3 residues: CASSPGGSSGANVLTF. CDR3 DNA: TGTGCCAGCTCACCAGGAGGTAGCTCTGGGGCCAACGTCCTGACTTTC.

This clone was seen just once. The chain is built from TRBV7-3 and TRBJ2-1; 8 bases map to TRBD2. The V and J ends lost 4 bases and 4 bases, in that order; junction bases with no gene match: 6. The CDR3 runs to 15 residues. Germline CDR1 and CDR2: SGHTA and FQGTGA. The CDR3 DNA reads TGTGCCAGCAGCTCCCTAGCGGGTCTATACAATGAGCAGTTCTTC. It is translated as CASSSLAGLYNEQFF.

The rearrangement uses TRBV6-5 and TRBJ2-7, with D hard to call. The CDR3 is 13 residues long. Germline loops: CDR1 MNHEY, CDR2 SVGAGI. V was shortened by 0 bases and J by 11 bases, with 14 bases between the two germline ends. The CDR3 loop is CASSYSIRSRKYF. For the CDR3, the DNA is TGTGCCAGCAGTTACTCGATCCGGAGTCGTAAGTACTTC.

This clone was observed a handful of times. The chain couples TRBV5-4 to TRBJ1-2, with D maybe TRBD1 (5 bases). Trimming cost V 4 bases and J 4 bases, with 8 bases left between them. The CDR3 runs 12 residues. Germline CDR1 and CDR2: SGHNT and YYREEE (reference sequence). DNA for the CDR3: TGTGCCAGCAGCGCAGACAGCTATGGCTACACCTTC. Amino acids: CASSADSYGYTF.

The chain combines TRBV4-2 with TRBJ1-2; D perhaps matches TRBD1 (6 bases). The V end lost 3 bases, the J end lost 2 bases, and 10 bases lay between the germline ends. Germline CDR1 reads LGHNA; CDR2 reads YNFKEQ. The CDR3 has 14 residues. This chain's CDR3 is CASSQAGTNYGYTF. DNA of the CDR3: TGTGCCAGCAGCCAGGCCGGGACAAACTATGGCTACACCTTC.

This clone was counted between two and nine times. The V gene is TRBV7-2, the J gene TRBJ2-2, with TRBD2 matching over 10 bases. Looked up from germline, CDR1 is SGHTA and CDR2 is FQGNSA. The V segment lost 6 bases and the J segment 6 bases; nucleotides outside the gene matches: 16. CDR3 length: 18 amino acids. CDR3 DNA: TGTGCCAGCAGTTTCGCGCGGGGGCTAGCGGGGGTCCCCGGGGAGCTGTTTTTT. This encodes CASSFARGLAGVPGELFF.

The V and J genes are TRBV3-1 (or the pseudogene TRBV3-2) and TRBJ2-7; 7 nucleotides match TRBD1. Germline V gene sequence: CDR1 LGHDT, CDR2 YNNKEL (reference sequence). The CDR3 runs 14 residues. Unmatched junction bases numbered 2, after V lost 2 bases and J lost 1 base. CDR3 coding DNA: TGTGCCAGCAGCCAACCGGGACAGTCCTACGAGCAGTACTTC. It codes for CASSQPGQSYEQYF.

This rearrangement joins TRBV13 to TRBJ2-7, with D maybe TRBD1 (5 bases). Trimming removed 1 base from V and 3 bases from J, with 7 bases in between. The germline V gene encodes CDR1 PRHDT and CDR2 FYEKMQ (reference sequence). This CDR3 region has 13 residues. CDR3 loop: CASSLERGYEQYF. CDR3 nucleotide sequence: TGTGCCAGCAGCTTAGAAAGGGGCTACGAGCAGTACTTC.

The chain joins TRBV7-6 to TRBJ2-3; 7 bases agree with TRBD2. CDR1 is SGHVS and CDR2 is FNYEAQ in the germline V gene. There are 14 residues in the CDR3. Trimming removed 7 bases from V and 7 bases from J; junction bases left unmatched: 11. CDR3 nucleotide sequence: TGTGCCAGCACCGCCCGGGCGGGGGATTATACGCAGTATTTT. The encoded protein is CASTARAGDYTQYF.

This clone has just a few counts. Mismatch with germline at one junction end may stem from a read error. The chain uses TRBV5-8 and TRBJ1-5; 9 bases map to TRBD1. This CDR3 is built from 14 residues. Germline V gene lookup returns CDR1 SGHTS and CDR2 YDEGEE. The CDR3 DNA sequence: TGTGCCAGCAGTTTGGGACAGGGTCCTCAGCCCCAGCATTTT. Translating it yields CASSLGQGPQPQHF.

The V and J genes are TRBV6-2 or TRBV6-3 and TRBJ1-5; 7 bases line up with TRBD1. CDR3 length: 16 amino acids. Looked up from germline, CDR1 is MNHEY and CDR2 is SVGEGT. The V segment lost 4 bases and the J segment 0 bases; nucleotides outside the gene matches: 6. DNA of the CDR3: TGTGCCAGCAGTTGGACAGGCGCGAATAGCAATCAGCCCCAGCATTTT. This codes for CASSWTGANSNQPQHF.

The count of this clone is one. The rearrangement links TRBV6-5 to TRBJ1-1, with a tentative D call TRBD1 (5 bases). V was shortened by 2 bases and J by 5 bases, with 15 bases between the two germline ends. CDR3 length: 15 amino acids. Looked up from germline, CDR1 is MNHEY and CDR2 is SVGAGI. CDR3 nucleotides: TGTGCCAGCAGTTACCGGCGGGGCGCGGGGACTGAAGCTTTCTTT. Its protein is CASSYRRGAGTEAFF.

The chain combines TRBV7-6 with TRBJ2-3, with TRBD1 matching over 8 bases. CDR3 length equals 14 residues. V shed 3 bases and J 3 bases; nucleotides not matched to a gene: 2. CDR1 is SGHVS, CDR2 FNYEAQ, per germline. As DNA, the CDR3 is TGTGCCAGCAGCTTTTGGACAGGGACAGATACGCAGTATTTT. Protein: CASSFWTGTDTQYF.

The chain is built from TRBV30 and TRBJ1-1; D gene ambiguous. Trimming cost V 2 bases and J 2 bases, with 9 bases left between them. Germline values: CDR1 GTSNPN, CDR2 SVGIG (reference sequence). The CDR3 contains 13 residues. The CDR3 loop is CAWSSYHNTEAFF. The CDR3 nucleotides are TGTGCCTGGAGTTCCTACCACAACACTGAAGCTTTCTTT.

The chain is built from TRBV10-1 and TRBJ2-4; the D gene is possibly TRBD2 (5 bases). CDR3 size: 16 residues. Trimming pared 2 bases from V and 8 bases from J, leaving 19 bases between. The germline V gene encodes CDR1 WNHNN and CDR2 SYGVQD (reference sequence). CDR3 sequence reads: CASSEPGKNCGDIQYF. The CDR3 DNA reads TGCGCCAGCAGTGAGCCGGGAAAAAATTGTGGGGACATTCAGTACTTC.

This chain connects TRBV14 to TRBJ1-5; D unresolved. Trimming took 5 bases from V and 1 from J, leaving 15 bases between them. This CDR3 contains 16 residues. The germline gives CDR1 SGHDN, CDR2 FVKESK. CDR3 sequence (DNA): TGTGCCAGCAGCTATCAGCGGGAAGTAAGCAATCAGCCCCAGCATTTT. Translation gives CASSYQREVSNQPQHF. Using reference TRBV14 and TRBJ1-5 for the parts outside the CDR3, the full variable domain is EAGVTQFPSHSVIEKGQTVTLRCDPISGHDNLYWYRRVMGKEIKFLLHFVKESKQDESGMPNNRFLAERTGGTYSTLKVQPAELEDSGVYFCASSYQREVSNQPQHFGDGTRLSIL.